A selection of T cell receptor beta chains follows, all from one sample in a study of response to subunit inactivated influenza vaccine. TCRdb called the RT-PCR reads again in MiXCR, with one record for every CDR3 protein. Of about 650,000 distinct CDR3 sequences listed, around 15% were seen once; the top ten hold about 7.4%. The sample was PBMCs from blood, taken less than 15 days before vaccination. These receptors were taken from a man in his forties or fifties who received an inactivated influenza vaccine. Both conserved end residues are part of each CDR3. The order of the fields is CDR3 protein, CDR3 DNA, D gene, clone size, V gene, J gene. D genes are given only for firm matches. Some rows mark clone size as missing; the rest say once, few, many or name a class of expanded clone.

cdr3_aa: CASSLDGRDYNEQFF; cdr3_nt: TGTGCCAGCAGCTTAGACGGGAGGGATTACAATGAGCAGTTCTTC; d_call: TRBD2; clone_size: many; v_call: TRBV7-2; j_call: TRBJ2-1
cdr3_aa: CSVGEALNEKLFF; cdr3_nt: TGCAGCGTTGGGGAGGCTCTGAATGAAAAACTGTTTTTT; d_call: .; clone_size: many; v_call: TRBV29-1; j_call: TRBJ1-4
cdr3_aa: CASRFPGQGFFF; cdr3_nt: TGTGCCAGCAGGTTCCCGGGACAGGGGTTTTTCTTC; d_call: TRBD1; clone_size: few; v_call: TRBV27; j_call: TRBJ2-1
cdr3_aa: CSARLAGPPGEQFF; cdr3_nt: TGCAGCGCACGACTAGCGGGACCCCCAGGGGAGCAGTTCTTC; d_call: TRBD2; clone_size: few; v_call: TRBV29-1; j_call: TRBJ2-1
cdr3_aa: CASSDGGPGNTIYF; cdr3_nt: TGTGCCAGCAGCGATGGAGGCCCTGGAAACACCATATATTTT; d_call: .; clone_size: few; v_call: TRBV11-3; j_call: TRBJ1-3
cdr3_aa: CASSPSGNSYNEQFF; cdr3_nt: TGTGCCAGCAGCCCCAGCGGGAATTCCTACAATGAGCAGTTCTTC; d_call: TRBD2; clone_size: .; v_call: TRBV9; j_call: TRBJ2-1
cdr3_aa: CASSLPTSFIQYF; cdr3_nt: TGTGCCAGCAGCTTACCTACTAGCTTCATTCAGTACTTC; d_call: .; clone_size: few; v_call: TRBV11-1; j_call: TRBJ2-4
cdr3_aa: CASSRGMSETQYF; cdr3_nt: TGTGCCAGCAGCCGAGGGATGTCAGAGACCCAGTACTTC; d_call: .; clone_size: few; v_call: TRBV12-3/TRBV12-4; j_call: TRBJ2-5
cdr3_aa: CASSFFQGTEAFF; cdr3_nt: TGTGCCAGCAGCTTCTTCCAGGGCACTGAAGCTTTCTTT; d_call: .; clone_size: few; v_call: TRBV7-2; j_call: TRBJ1-1
cdr3_aa: CASSYGKSAAYEQYF; cdr3_nt: TGTGCCAGCAGTTACGGGAAGAGTGCAGCCTACGAGCAGTACTTC; d_call: .; clone_size: .; v_call: TRBV6-2/TRBV6-3; j_call: TRBJ2-7
cdr3_aa: CAIMGNTETQYF; cdr3_nt: TGTGCCATCATGGGGAACACGGAGACCCAGTACTTC; d_call: .; clone_size: .; v_call: TRBV10-3; j_call: TRBJ2-5
cdr3_aa: CASSFLQGGQPQHF; cdr3_nt: TGTGCCAGCAGTTTCCTACAGGGAGGGCAGCCCCAGCATTTT; d_call: .; clone_size: many; v_call: TRBV7-2; j_call: TRBJ1-5
cdr3_aa: CASSQDFDVNNEQFF; cdr3_nt: TGTGCCAGCAGCCAAGATTTCGACGTTAACAATGAGCAGTTCTTC; d_call: .; clone_size: few; v_call: TRBV3-1; j_call: TRBJ2-1
cdr3_aa: CASPGRAHTF; cdr3_nt: TGTGCCAGCCCGGGCAGGGCCCACACCTTC; d_call: .; clone_size: few; v_call: TRBV2; j_call: TRBJ1-2
cdr3_aa: CASSRSGTSGYEQYF; cdr3_nt: TGTGCCAGCAGCCGTTCCGGGACATCGGGCTACGAGCAGTACTTC; d_call: .; clone_size: .; v_call: TRBV4-2; j_call: TRBJ2-7
cdr3_aa: CAWSVKGTEAFF; cdr3_nt: TGTGCCTGGAGTGTAAAGGGTACTGAAGCTTTCTTT; d_call: .; clone_size: few; v_call: TRBV30; j_call: TRBJ1-1
cdr3_aa: CASSQGAGAYNEQFF; cdr3_nt: TGTGCCAGCAGCCAAGGGGCAGGGGCCTACAATGAGCAGTTCTTC; d_call: .; clone_size: .; v_call: TRBV3-1; j_call: TRBJ2-1
cdr3_aa: CASSDVAGGGPNEQFF; cdr3_nt: TGCGCCAGCAGCGACGTAGCGGGGGGTGGGCCTAATGAGCAGTTCTTC; d_call: TRBD2; clone_size: few; v_call: TRBV10-2; j_call: TRBJ2-1
cdr3_aa: CASSLMSGGRETQYF; cdr3_nt: TGTGCCAGCAGTTTAATGTCAGGGGGGAGGGAGACCCAGTACTTC; d_call: .; clone_size: .; v_call: TRBV28; j_call: TRBJ2-5
cdr3_aa: CASKARGVPSYEQYF; cdr3_nt: TGTGCCAGCAAGGCCCGGGGCGTCCCCTCCTACGAGCAGTACTTC; d_call: .; clone_size: once; v_call: TRBV11-1; j_call: TRBJ2-7
cdr3_aa: CSVLGQHYGYTF; cdr3_nt: TGCAGCGTTCTCGGACAGCACTATGGCTACACCTTC; d_call: .; clone_size: few; v_call: TRBV29-1; j_call: TRBJ1-2
cdr3_aa: CASSQGPGTSGRHEQYF; cdr3_nt: TGTGCCAGCAGCCAAGGGCCTGGGACTAGCGGGAGACACGAGCAGTACTTC; d_call: TRBD2; clone_size: few; v_call: TRBV4-2; j_call: TRBJ2-7
cdr3_aa: CASSLGQAGEQFF; cdr3_nt: TGTGCCAGCAGCTTGGGACAGGCTGGGGAGCAGTTCTTC; d_call: TRBD1; clone_size: few; v_call: TRBV7-9; j_call: TRBJ2-1
cdr3_aa: CATSELAGGQETQYF; cdr3_nt: TGTGCCACCAGTGAATTAGCGGGGGGGCAAGAGACCCAGTACTTC; d_call: TRBD2; clone_size: many; v_call: TRBV24-1; j_call: TRBJ2-5
cdr3_aa: CASSSELAGELGELFF; cdr3_nt: TGTGCCAGCAGCTCAGAACTAGCGGGAGAGCTCGGGGAGCTGTTTTTT; d_call: TRBD2; clone_size: .; v_call: TRBV7-9; j_call: TRBJ2-2
cdr3_aa: CASSAGTSDSYNEQFF; cdr3_nt: TGTGCCAGCAGCGCCGGGACTAGCGATTCCTACAATGAGCAGTTCTTC; d_call: TRBD2; clone_size: .; v_call: TRBV9; j_call: TRBJ2-1
cdr3_aa: CASSQGIAGSSYEQYF; cdr3_nt: TGCGCCAGCAGCCAGGGAATAGCGGGGAGCTCCTACGAGCAGTACTTC; d_call: TRBD2; clone_size: many; v_call: TRBV4-3; j_call: TRBJ2-7
cdr3_aa: CASSPWVGREYEQYF; cdr3_nt: TGTGCCAGCTCACCCTGGGTCGGGAGGGAATACGAGCAGTACTTC; d_call: TRBD2; clone_size: few; v_call: TRBV18; j_call: TRBJ2-7
cdr3_aa: CSAPKTGRDTGELFF; cdr3_nt: TGCAGTGCACCAAAAACGGGACGAGATACCGGGGAGCTGTTTTTT; d_call: .; clone_size: few; v_call: TRBV20-1; j_call: TRBJ2-2
cdr3_aa: CASSPYPQGNTEAFF; cdr3_nt: TGTGCCAGCAGTCCCTACCCCCAGGGGAACACTGAAGCTTTCTTT; d_call: .; clone_size: few; v_call: TRBV28; j_call: TRBJ1-1
cdr3_aa: CASSAPGSYEQYF; cdr3_nt: TGTGCCAGCTCCGCTCCCGGCTCCTACGAGCAGTACTTC; d_call: .; clone_size: few; v_call: TRBV6-6; j_call: TRBJ2-7
cdr3_aa: CSVGDSGANVLTF; cdr3_nt: TGCAGCGTAGGGGACTCTGGGGCCAACGTCCTGACTTTC; d_call: .; clone_size: many; v_call: TRBV29-1; j_call: TRBJ2-6
cdr3_aa: CASSYSPGLAGPDEQYF; cdr3_nt: TGTGCCAGCAGTTACTCTCCGGGACTAGCGGGCCCCGACGAGCAGTACTTC; d_call: TRBD2; clone_size: few; v_call: TRBV6-2/TRBV6-3; j_call: TRBJ2-7
cdr3_aa: CASSYPPGQGSSPLHF; cdr3_nt: TGTGCCAGCAGCTACCCCCCGGGACAGGGATCTTCACCCCTCCACTTT; d_call: TRBD1; clone_size: .; v_call: TRBV7-2; j_call: TRBJ1-6
cdr3_aa: CASSQVRTGGPYEQYF; cdr3_nt: TGCGCCAGCAGCCAAGTGCGGACAGGGGGCCCCTACGAGCAGTACTTC; d_call: TRBD1; clone_size: .; v_call: TRBV4-3; j_call: TRBJ2-7
cdr3_aa: CSAGRDGKSEQYF; cdr3_nt: TGCAGTGCTGGCCGGGACGGGAAATCGGAGCAGTACTTC; d_call: .; clone_size: .; v_call: TRBV20-1; j_call: TRBJ2-7
cdr3_aa: CASSQKTNGELFF; cdr3_nt: TGTGCCAGCAGCCAAAAGACAAACGGGGAGCTGTTTTTT; d_call: .; clone_size: few; v_call: TRBV16; j_call: TRBJ2-2
cdr3_aa: CASSQFRTNTGELFF; cdr3_nt: TGTGCCAGCAGCCAGTTCCGGACTAACACCGGGGAGCTGTTTTTT; d_call: .; clone_size: .; v_call: TRBV4-2; j_call: TRBJ2-2
cdr3_aa: CATSRDRTGYEQYF; cdr3_nt: TGTGCCACCAGCAGGGATCGGACAGGCTACGAGCAGTACTTC; d_call: TRBD1; clone_size: .; v_call: TRBV15; j_call: TRBJ2-7
cdr3_aa: CASSKANSYDQYF; cdr3_nt: TGTGCCAGCAGCAAAGCCAACTCCTACGACCAGTACTTC; d_call: .; clone_size: .; v_call: TRBV12-3/TRBV12-4; j_call: TRBJ2-7
cdr3_aa: CASSSRQPNEQFF; cdr3_nt: TGTGCCAGCAGCTCAAGGCAACCCAATGAGCAGTTCTTC; d_call: .; clone_size: .; v_call: TRBV7-2; j_call: TRBJ2-1
cdr3_aa: CASSPKGLAGGGRETQYF; cdr3_nt: TGTGCCAGCAGCCCTAAGGGACTAGCGGGAGGGGGGCGAGAGACCCAGTACTTC; d_call: TRBD2; clone_size: few; v_call: TRBV11-2; j_call: TRBJ2-5
cdr3_aa: CASSLDRADSGNTIYF; cdr3_nt: TGTGCCAGCAGTCTCGACCGGGCCGATTCTGGAAACACCATATATTTT; d_call: .; clone_size: many; v_call: TRBV12-3/TRBV12-4; j_call: TRBJ1-3
cdr3_aa: CASTAGGAETQYF; cdr3_nt: TGCGCCAGCACTGCAGGGGGGGCCGAGACCCAGTACTTC; d_call: .; clone_size: few; v_call: TRBV5-1; j_call: TRBJ2-5